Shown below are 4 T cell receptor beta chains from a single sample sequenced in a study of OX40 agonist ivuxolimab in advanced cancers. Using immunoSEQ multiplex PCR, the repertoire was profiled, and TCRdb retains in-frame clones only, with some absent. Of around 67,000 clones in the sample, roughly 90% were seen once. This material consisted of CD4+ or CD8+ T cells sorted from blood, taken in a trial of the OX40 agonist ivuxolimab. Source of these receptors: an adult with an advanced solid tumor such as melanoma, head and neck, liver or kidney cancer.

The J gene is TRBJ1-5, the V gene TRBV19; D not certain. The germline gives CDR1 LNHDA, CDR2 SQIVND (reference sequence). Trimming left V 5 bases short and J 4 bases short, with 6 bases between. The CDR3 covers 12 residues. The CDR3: CASSGLNQPQHF. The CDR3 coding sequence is TGTGCCAGTAGTGGGTTAAATCAGCCCCAGCATTTT.

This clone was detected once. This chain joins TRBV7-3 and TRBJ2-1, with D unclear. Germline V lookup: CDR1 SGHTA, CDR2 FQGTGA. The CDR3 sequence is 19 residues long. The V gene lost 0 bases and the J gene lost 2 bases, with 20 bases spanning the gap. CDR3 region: CASSLTKGDATGPYNEQFF. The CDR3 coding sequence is TGTGCCAGCAGCTTAACTAAGGGCGATGCCACTGGGCCCTACAATGAGCAGTTCTTC.

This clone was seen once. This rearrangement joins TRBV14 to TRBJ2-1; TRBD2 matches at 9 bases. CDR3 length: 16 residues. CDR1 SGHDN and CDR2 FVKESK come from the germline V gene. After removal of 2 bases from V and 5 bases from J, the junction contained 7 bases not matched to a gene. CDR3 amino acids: CASSQLLAGGHNEQFF. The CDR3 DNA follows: TGTGCCAGCAGCCAATTACTAGCGGGCGGACACAATGAGCAGTTCTTC.

CDR3 nucleotides: TGCAGCCTTTCGAGGGGGACTAGCGGGGGCGGGGAGCTGTTTTTT. Translation gives CSLSRGTSGGGELFF. This rearrangement joins TRBV29-1 to TRBJ2-2; 14 bases are shared with TRBD2. This CDR3 contains 15 residues. Per the germline V gene, CDR1 is SQVTM and CDR2 is ANQGSEA. V shed 8 bases and J 7 bases; nucleotides not matched to a gene: 9.